One sample yielded the 30 T cell receptor beta chains listed below, sequenced in a study of blood T cell repertoires in COVID-19. The repertoire was sequenced with immunoSEQ multiplex PCR; TCRdb's copy has only in-frame clones and lacks some. This sample has tens of thousands of clones; 70% to 90% occur once, and the top ten carry around a tenth. Sequenced: peripheral blood. Receptors originate from a man in his fifties with active COVID-19.

The chain has TRBV5-4 and TRBJ2-2; 15 nucleotides align to TRBD2. The CDR3 length is 20 residues. Germline trimming cut 1 base from V and 6 bases from J; bases unmatched to any gene: 13. Germline CDR1 and CDR2: SGHNT and YYREEE (reference sequence). The CDR3 region is CASSLMGLAGGRGRAGELFF. In nucleotides, the CDR3 is TGTGCCAGCAGCTTGATGGGACTAGCGGGAGGACGGGGGAGGGCCGGGGAGCTGTTTTTT. The variable domain in full, completed from reference TRBV5-4 and TRBJ2-2, reads ETGVTQSPTHLIKTRGQQVTLRCSSQSGHNTVSWYQQALGQGPQFIFQYYREEENGRGNFPPRFSGLQFPNYSSELNVNALELDDSALYLCASSLMGLAGGRGRAGELFFGEGSRLTVL.

This rearrangement joins TRBV28 to TRBJ2-5, with D possibly being TRBD1 (5 bases). Per the germline V gene, CDR1 is MDHEN and CDR2 is SYDVKM. The CDR3 has 14 amino acids. Trimming removed 6 bases at V and 1 base at J, with 12 bases between. As DNA, the CDR3 is TGTGCCAGCAGCTTGGGGCCACTCCAAGAGACCCAGTACTTC. It encodes CASSLGPLQETQYF.

This chain connects TRBV27 to TRBJ2-1; 8 nucleotides agree with TRBD2. V lost 0 bases, J lost 8 bases, and 3 bases stayed unmatched. This CDR3 contains 14 residues. CDR1 is MNHEY, CDR2 SMNVEV, per germline (reference sequence). In nucleotides, the CDR3 is TGTGCCAGCAGTTTATCAAGGACTAGCTATGAGCAGTTCTTC. It codes for CASSLSRTSYEQFF.

The chain joins TRBV4-1 to TRBJ1-6, with 7 bases matching TRBD1. The length of the CDR3 is 15 residues. The V segment lost 3 bases and the J segment 4 bases; nucleotides outside the gene matches: 3. The germline V gene encodes CDR1 MGHRA and CDR2 YSYEKL. This CDR3 is CASSQGDRYNSPLHF. The CDR3 region has the DNA TGCGCCAGCAGCCAGGGGGACAGATATAATTCACCCCTCCACTTT.

The chain uses TRBV24-1 and TRBJ1-5; D gene unclear. Germline V gene sequence: CDR1 KGHDR, CDR2 SFDVKD. V was clipped by 3 bases and J by 1 base, with 6 bases between them. There are 14 residues in the CDR3. DNA for the CDR3: TGTGCCACCAGTGATCGGAGGAGCAATCAGCCCCAGCATTTT. Amino acids: CATSDRRSNQPQHF.

The chain has TRBV7-9 and TRBJ2-5; 7 bases match TRBD1. CDR1 is SEHNR and CDR2 is FQNEAQ in the germline V gene (reference sequence). Trimming cost V 5 bases and J 0 bases; bases outside gene matches: 9. This CDR3 has 16 amino acids. CDR3 DNA: TGTGCCAGCAGCCGGCGGGCGACAGGGAACCAAGAGACCCAGTACTTC. It encodes CASSRRATGNQETQYF.

The rearrangement joins TRBV5-1 to TRBJ2-2, with 7 bases matching TRBD2. V was clipped by 4 bases and J by 5 bases; unmatched bases: 5. Germline V gene data show CDR1 as SGHRS and CDR2 as YFSETQ. The CDR3 spans 14 residues. The CDR3 spells CASSLEGGTGELFF. The DNA for the CDR3 is TGCGCCAGCAGCCTAGAGGGAGGGACCGGGGAGCTGTTTTTT. The full variable domain, in which reference TRBV5-1 and TRBJ2-2 provide the parts outside the CDR3, is KAGVTQTPRYLIKTRGQQVTLSCSPISGHRSVSWYQQTPGQGLQFLFEYFSETQRNKGNFPGRFSGRQFSNSRSEMNVSTLELGDSALYLCASSLEGGTGELFFGEGSRLTVL.

V gene TRBV15 combines with J gene TRBJ2-5; D is undetermined. Germline CDR1 and CDR2: LNHNV and YYDKDF (reference sequence). CDR3 length equals 13 residues. V lost 6 bases and J lost 4, with 12 bases in between. This CDR3 reads CATRTYSGETQYF. The CDR3 nucleotides read TGTGCCACCAGAACTTACAGTGGAGAGACCCAGTACTTC. The full variable domain, its missing parts supplied by reference TRBV15 and TRBJ2-5, is DAMVIQNPRYQVTQFGKPVTLSCSQTLNHNVMYWYQQKSSQAPKLLFHYYDKDFNNEADTPDNFQSRRPNTSFCFLDIRSPGLGDTAMYLCATRTYSGETQYFGPGTRLLVL.

V is TRBV5-1 and J is TRBJ1-1; the match to TRBD1 covers 8 bases. The CDR3 consists of 18 residues. Germline CDR1 reads SGHRS; CDR2 reads YFSETQ. The J segment lost 0 bases and the V segment lost 4 bases, leaving 14 bases of the junction unmatched. Written as DNA, the CDR3 is TGCGCCAGCAGCCGACGACAGGGGACATACTTCATGAACACTGAAGCTTTCTTT. Amino acid sequence: CASSRRQGTYFMNTEAFF.

The genes are TRBV11-3 and TRBJ2-1; TRBD2 agrees at 7 bases. The CDR3 is 12 residues long. Trimming cost V 5 bases and J 5 bases; bases outside gene matches: 0. The V gene's germline CDR1 is SGHNT and CDR2 YENEEA. This CDR3 is CASSGGDNEQFF. In nucleotides, the CDR3 is TGTGCCAGCAGCGGGGGGGACAATGAGCAGTTCTTC.

J is TRBJ1-1 and V is TRBV29-1, with 7 positions matching TRBD1. This CDR3 is built from 12 residues. V was pared by 7 bases and J by 7 bases, with 9 bases of the junction left unmatched. The germline gives CDR1 SQVTM, CDR2 ANQGSEA. The CDR3 is CSARQGRVEAFF. The CDR3 DNA reads as TGCAGCGCCCGACAGGGAAGGGTTGAAGCTTTCTTT.

In nucleotides, the CDR3 is TGTGCCAGCAGTTCAAGGCAGGGCCTGGCCGGGGAGCTGTTTTTT. Protein: CASSSRQGLAGELFF. V is TRBV5-4 and J is TRBJ2-2; D perhaps matches TRBD1 (5 bases). Looked up from germline, CDR1 is SGHNT and CDR2 is YYREEE (reference sequence). This CDR3 contains 15 residues. V was cut by 5 bases and J by 6 bases, with 17 bases left in between. The variable domain in full, with the rest retrieved from reference TRBV5-4 and TRBJ2-2, is ETGVTQSPTHLIKTRGQQVTLRCSSQSGHNTVSWYQQALGQGPQFIFQYYREEENGRGNFPPRFSGLQFPNYSSELNVNALELDDSALYLCASSSRQGLAGELFFGEGSRLTVL.

This chain uses TRBV28 with TRBJ1-6; D gene unclear. The CDR3 runs to 14 residues. The germline V gene has CDR1 MDHEN and CDR2 SYDVKM. V was pared by 6 bases and J by 8 bases, with 14 bases between. The CDR3: CASRRQLWDSPLHF. CDR3 sequence (DNA): TGTGCCAGCAGGAGGCAGTTGTGGGATTCACCCCTCCACTTT.

The chain links TRBV27 to TRBJ2-5, with 9 positions matching TRBD2. J gave up 6 bases and V 1 base, and 9 bases lay outside the gene matches. The germline V gene encodes CDR1 MNHEY and CDR2 SMNVEV (reference sequence). The CDR3 is made up of 16 amino acids. The CDR3 reads CASSLFGTSFEKTQYF. CDR3 bases: TGTGCCAGCAGTTTATTCGGGACTAGCTTTGAGAAGACCCAGTACTTC.

The chain is built from TRBV7-3 and TRBJ2-7; TRBD1 matches 10 bases. Germline-derived CDR1 and CDR2 are SGHTA and FQGTGA. The CDR3 totals 14 residues. Trimming cost V 5 bases and J 5 bases; bases outside gene matches: 6. Here the CDR3 DNA reads TGTGCCAGCAGCCCGACAGGACAGGGGGACGAGCAGTACTTC. It yields the protein CASSPTGQGDEQYF.

The V gene is TRBV5-4, the J gene TRBJ1-2; 9 bases map to TRBD1. Unmatched junction bases numbered 13, after V lost 7 bases and J lost 6 bases. Germline CDR1 and CDR2: SGHNT and YYREEE (reference sequence). The CDR3 sequence is 15 residues long. The CDR3 coding sequence is TGTGCCAGCGGATCATACAGGGGGCGCAATGATGGCTACACCTTC. It specifies CASGSYRGRNDGYTF. Looking up the rest from reference TRBV5-4 and TRBJ1-2 gives the full variable domain: ETGVTQSPTHLIKTRGQQVTLRCSSQSGHNTVSWYQQALGQGPQFIFQYYREEENGRGNFPPRFSGLQFPNYSSELNVNALELDDSALYLCASGSYRGRNDGYTFGSGTRLTVV.

The rearrangement uses TRBV30 and TRBJ2-7, with D perhaps TRBD2 (5 bases). Germline CDR1 is GTSNPN and CDR2 is SVGIG (reference sequence). Deletions cut 0 bases from V and 7 bases from J, with 13 bases between. The CDR3 has 13 amino acids. CDR3 sequence: CAWSVGVGDEQYF. CDR3 nucleotides: TGTGCCTGGAGTGTAGGAGTCGGGGATGAGCAGTACTTC.

V gene TRBV15 combines with J gene TRBJ2-3; 10 bases match TRBD1. The CDR3 has 17 residues. From germline, CDR1 is LNHNV and CDR2 YYDKDF (reference sequence). Unmatched junction bases numbered 8, after V lost 0 bases and J lost 5 bases. CDR3 amino acids: CATSRDLRDRGRDTQYF. The CDR3 nucleotides are TGTGCCACCAGCAGAGATTTGCGGGACAGGGGTCGAGATACGCAGTATTTT.

The chain uses TRBV19 and TRBJ1-1, with 8 positions matching TRBD1. Trimming removed 3 bases from V and 1 base from J; junction bases left unmatched: 4. Germline CDR1 LNHDA, CDR2 SQIVND (reference sequence). The CDR3 is 15 residues long. CDR3 sequence (DNA): TGTGCCAGTAGTATGCAGGGGGCTTCGAACACTGAAGCTTTCTTT. It codes for CASSMQGASNTEAFF.

The rearrangement joins TRBV27 to TRBJ2-7, with 8 positions matching TRBD1. The CDR3 has 14 residues. The ends lost 7 bases at V and 2 bases at J; junction bases unmatched: 7. Germline loops: CDR1 MNHEY, CDR2 SMNVEV (reference sequence). CDR3 in amino acids: CASKRTGRPYEQYF. The CDR3 DNA follows: TGTGCCAGCAAGCGGACAGGGCGCCCCTACGAGCAGTACTTC.

The V gene is TRBV10-2, the J gene TRBJ2-5, with a weak D call TRBD2 (5 bases). The germline V and J ends were trimmed by 7 bases and 0 bases, with 9 bases remaining between them. CDR1 and CDR2 (germline): WSHSY, SAAADI. The CDR3 contains 13 residues. In DNA form, the CDR3 reads TGCGCCAGCAAGCGGCCGTACCAAGAGACCCAGTACTTC. This gives the protein CASKRPYQETQYF.

The chain recombines TRBV19 with TRBJ1-3; 10 bases map to TRBD1. The CDR3 loop spans 17 amino acids. Germline V CDR1 and CDR2: LNHDA, SQIVND (reference sequence). J gave up 0 bases and V 5 bases, and 7 bases lay outside the gene matches. The CDR3 reads CASSPRTGGFSGNTIYF. DNA for the CDR3: TGTGCCAGTAGTCCCCGGACAGGGGGTTTCTCTGGAAACACCATATATTTT.

The genes are TRBV2 and TRBJ2-5; no firm D call. Germline CDR1 SNHLY, CDR2 FYNNEI. V gave up 4 bases and J gave up 1 base, with 16 bases separating them. CDR3 length: 16 amino acids. The CDR3 is CASSGPQRVTQETQYF. In nucleotides, the CDR3 is TGTGCCAGCAGTGGACCTCAACGGGTAACCCAAGAGACCCAGTACTTC.

This clone was found once. This chain uses TRBV7-2 with TRBJ2-3; unclear D gene. V lost 3 bases and J lost 5, with 15 bases in between. CDR1 and CDR2 (germline): SGHTA, FQGNSA. This CDR3 is built from 15 residues. CDR3 sequence reads: CASSLAAPKKDTQYF. The CDR3 DNA reads as TGTGCCAGCAGCTTGGCGGCCCCCAAAAAAGATACGCAGTATTTT. The whole variable domain, filled in from reference TRBV7-2 and TRBJ2-3, reads GAGVSQSPSNKVTEKGKDVELRCDPISGHTALYWYRQSLGQGLEFLIYFQGNSAPDKSGLPSDRFSAERTGGSVSTLTIQRTQQEDSAVYLCASSLAAPKKDTQYFGPGTRLTVL.

The chain carries TRBV14 and TRBJ2-3, with TRBD2 matching over 9 bases. With 0 bases clipped from V and 2 bases from J, the junction kept 6 bases outside the gene matches. This CDR3 region has 17 residues. Germline loops: CDR1 SGHDN, CDR2 FVKESK. This CDR3 is CASSQDVLAGLTDTQYF. Here the CDR3 DNA reads TGTGCCAGCAGCCAAGATGTTCTAGCGGGACTCACAGATACGCAGTATTTT.

The chain is built from TRBV19 and TRBJ1-4; 8 nucleotides align to TRBD1. Germline trimming cut 6 bases from V and 3 bases from J; bases unmatched to any gene: 9. The CDR3 length is 16 residues. Germline CDR1 is LNHDA and CDR2 is SQIVND (reference sequence). CDR3 in amino acids: CASSPRGQGANEKLFF. CDR3 DNA: TGTGCCAGTAGCCCGCGCGGACAGGGTGCTAATGAAAAACTGTTTTTT.

The chain combines TRBV5-4 with TRBJ2-2; 8 positions match TRBD1. This CDR3 contains 16 residues. After removal of 4 bases from V and 6 bases from J, the junction contained 11 bases not matched to a gene. Germline assignment: CDR1 SGHNT and CDR2 YYREEE (reference sequence). The DNA of the CDR3 is TGTGCCAGCAGCCTGAGGCAGGGGGCTTTGGCCGGGGAGCTGTTTTTT. It encodes CASSLRQGALAGELFF.

The chain carries TRBV7-2 and TRBJ1-5; D may be TRBD1 (5 bases). Germline CDR1 reads SGHTA; CDR2 reads FQGNSA. The CDR3 extends over 15 amino acids. Trimming stripped 3 bases from V and 6 bases from J, with 15 bases between. CDR3 DNA sequence: TGTGCCAGCAGCTTGAGGCAGGGTACGGGTCAGCCCCAGCATTTT. This encodes CASSLRQGTGQPQHF.

This chain links TRBV6-5 with TRBJ1-1, with TRBD1 matching 7 bases. Germline CDR1 is MNHEY and CDR2 is SVGAGI. V lost 2 bases to trimming and J lost 3 bases; unmatched junction nucleotides: 6. This CDR3 is built from 15 residues. The CDR3 sequence: CASSYRGHSYTEAFF. Written as DNA, the CDR3 is TGTGCCAGCAGTTACAGGGGGCATTCGTACACTGAAGCTTTCTTT.

The J gene is TRBJ2-3, the V gene TRBV7-3; 9 positions match TRBD1. This CDR3 is 14 amino acids long. Germline V lookup: CDR1 SGHTA, CDR2 FQGTGA. The junction had 3 bases not matched to a gene; V was cut back by 4 bases and J by 4 bases. CDR3 region: CASSYTGGADTQYF. Here the CDR3 DNA reads TGTGCCAGCAGCTACACAGGGGGCGCAGATACGCAGTATTTT.